These 9 T cell receptor beta chains share one sample of origin, sequenced in a study of CD8 T cells in Susac syndrome (dated by TCRdb to between 2017 and 2020). Libraries were constructed by the immunoSEQ multiplex PCR assay. RNA was extracted with the RNeasy kit and roughly 0.45 to 1 ug was reverse transcribed using random hexamers. Through fastp at Q25 and MiXCR, TCRdb rebuilt clones from the public reads, retaining in-frame beta chains. Rows with a matching CDR3 protein are joined into one entry that keeps the most common DNA and genes. Recorded for this sample are under 200,000 distinct CDR3 sequences; roughly 92% of them occurred a single time. Of the sample, over 0.095% falls within the top ten clones. Sequencing was performed on CD4+ T cells from PBMCs. Receptors originate from a human donor with Susac syndrome.

The chain employs TRBV7-6 and TRBJ2-7; 8 nucleotides line up with TRBD2. The germline CDR1 and CDR2 sequences are SGHVS and FNYEAQ. V was pared by 1 base and J by 3 bases, with 14 bases of the junction left unmatched. The length of the CDR3 is 18 residues. CDR3 coding DNA: TGTGCCAGCAGCTTAGGAGACAGTCGGGGGGGATATCTCTACGAGCAGTACTTC. The encoded protein is CASSLGDSRGGYLYEQYF.

V usage is TRBV6-5 and J usage is TRBJ2-2, with unresolved D. The CDR3 runs to 16 residues. CDR1 and CDR2 from the germline V gene are MNHEY and SVGAGI. Trimming removed 2 bases from V and 0 bases from J, with 10 bases in between. The CDR3 reads CASSYPRAPNTGELFF. The CDR3 DNA follows: TGTGCCAGCAGTTACCCGCGCGCCCCGAACACCGGGGAGCTGTTTTTT.

The gene calls are TRBV5-4 and TRBJ2-4; D remains ambiguous. CDR1 SGHNT and CDR2 YYREEE come from the germline V gene (reference sequence). Deletions cut 6 bases from V and 4 bases from J, with 8 bases between. The CDR3 is 12 residues long. CDR3 sequence: CASKSEKNIQYF. CDR3 nucleotide sequence: TGTGCCAGCAAATCGGAAAAAAACATTCAGTACTTC.

This chain joins TRBV20-1 and TRBJ1-2; D possibly corresponds to TRBD1 (5 bases). CDR3 length: 14 amino acids. Germline CDR1 DFQATT, CDR2 SNEGSKA (reference sequence). The V end lost 3 bases, the J end lost 3 bases, and 14 bases lay between the germline ends. As DNA, the CDR3 is TGCAGTGCTAGTATTCTGGGGCTAGACTATGGCTACACCTTC. Amino acid sequence: CSASILGLDYGYTF.

V usage is TRBV12-3 or TRBV12-4 and J usage is TRBJ2-3; 8 bases fit TRBD2. The CDR3 has 16 residues. The ends lost 7 bases at V and 2 bases at J; junction bases unmatched: 11. The CDR3 region is CASNPGIAGLTDTQYF. In DNA, the CDR3 is TGTGCCAGCAATCCCGGCATAGCGGGGCTCACAGATACGCAGTATTTT.

The chain joins TRBV19 to TRBJ1-5, with a tentative D call TRBD1 (5 bases). V was clipped by 0 bases and J by 7 bases, with 16 bases between them. The CDR3 consists of 16 residues. In germline, CDR1 is LNHDA, CDR2 SQIVND (reference sequence). The CDR3: CASSIDRGARGQPQHF. The CDR3 nucleotides read TGTGCCAGTAGTATAGACCGGGGCGCGAGAGGCCAGCCCCAGCATTTT.

The V and J genes are TRBV7-9 and TRBJ2-7; 10 positions match TRBD2. This CDR3 has 15 residues. Germline-derived CDR1 and CDR2 are SEHNR and FQNEAQ (reference sequence). The V and J ends lost 4 bases and 0 bases, in that order; junction bases with no gene match: 3. The CDR3 region has the DNA TGTGCCAGCAGCTCTAGCGGGAGAAGCTCCTACGAGCAGTACTTC. It translates to CASSSSGRSSYEQYF.

The chain has TRBV10-3 and TRBJ2-7; 10 bases match TRBD2. Germline CDR1 and CDR2: ENHRY and SYGVKD. This CDR3 is 14 amino acids long. V was pared by 10 bases and J by 1 base, with 7 bases of the junction left unmatched. The CDR3 region is CATDGAGGSYEQYF. CDR3 nucleotides: TGTGCCACTGATGGAGCGGGGGGGTCCTACGAGCAGTACTTC.

V usage is TRBV28 and J usage is TRBJ1-2; D remains unclear. Trimming shortened V by 5 bases and J by 1 base, and 11 bases separated the two germline ends. This CDR3 comprises 14 residues. The V gene's germline CDR1 is MDHEN and CDR2 SYDVKM. CDR3 bases: TGTGCCAGCAGTACTCAACCTAATAACTATGGCTACACCTTC. The encoded protein is CASSTQPNNYGYTF.